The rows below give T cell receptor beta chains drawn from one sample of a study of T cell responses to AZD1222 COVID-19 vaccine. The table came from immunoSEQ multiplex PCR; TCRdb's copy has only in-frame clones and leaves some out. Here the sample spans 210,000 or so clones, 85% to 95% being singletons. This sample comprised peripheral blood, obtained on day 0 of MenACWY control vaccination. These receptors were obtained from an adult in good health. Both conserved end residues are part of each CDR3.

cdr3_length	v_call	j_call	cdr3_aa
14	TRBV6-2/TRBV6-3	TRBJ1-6	CASSYTTGNSPLHF
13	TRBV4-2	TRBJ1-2	CASSVDRVNGYTF
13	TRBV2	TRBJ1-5	CASSLSRGEPQHF
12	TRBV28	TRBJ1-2	CASSLLTGGYTF
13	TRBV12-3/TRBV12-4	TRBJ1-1	CASSPRGNTEAFF
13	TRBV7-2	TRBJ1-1	CASSDQGRTEAFF
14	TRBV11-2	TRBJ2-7	CASTSGGSFYEQYF
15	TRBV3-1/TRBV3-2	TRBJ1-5	CASSQVMGRGQPQHF
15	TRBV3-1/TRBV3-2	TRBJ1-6	CASSPSPLPNSPLHF
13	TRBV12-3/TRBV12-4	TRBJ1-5	CASSADYAGPQHF
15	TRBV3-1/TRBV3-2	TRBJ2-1	CASSPRTESYNEQFF
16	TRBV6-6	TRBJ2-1	CASSYSMTGATNEQFF
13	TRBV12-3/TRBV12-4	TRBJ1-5	CASSFGSNQPQHF
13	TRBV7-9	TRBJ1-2	CASSPVANYGYTF
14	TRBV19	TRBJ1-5	CATTPSDSNQPQHF
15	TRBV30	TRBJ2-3	CAWKSGLAGTDTQYF
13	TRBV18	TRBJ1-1	CASSPGGITEAFF
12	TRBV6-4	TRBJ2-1	CATGERGGEQFF
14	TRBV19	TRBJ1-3	CASSGTIAGNTIYF
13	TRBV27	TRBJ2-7	CASSWGQFYEQYF
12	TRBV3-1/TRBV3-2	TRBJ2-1	CASSQEGNEQFF
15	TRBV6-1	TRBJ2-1	CASSELNRGTNEQFF
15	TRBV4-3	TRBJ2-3	CASSQDMGPSDTQYF